The entry below gives a single T cell receptor beta chain sequence along with its context. Its antigen is undetermined. The germline V gene has CDR1 LNHDA and CDR2 SQIVND (reference sequence). The CDR3 is 15 residues long. Between the trimmed V and J ends, which lost 5 bases and 3 bases, there was a span of 17 bases. The data were taken from a study of OX40 agonist ivuxolimab in advanced cancers. Whole-study results and caveats: The mean number of expanded clones was higher in CD8+ T cells than in CD4+.

Clones were read by immunoSEQ multiplex PCR, and TCRdb kept only the in-frame ones, dropping some. Of more than 55,000 clones in the sample, just over 85% were seen once. The chain links TRBV19 to TRBJ2-7, with D perhaps matching TRBD1 or TRBD2 (5 bases each). The sequenced sample was CD4+ or CD8+ T cells sorted from blood, obtained in a trial of the OX40 agonist ivuxolimab. The sequence derives from an adult with an advanced solid tumor such as melanoma, head and neck, liver or kidney cancer. The DNA for the CDR3 is TGTGCCAGTAGTCTCGAGTCGGGACGTATCTACGAGCAGTACTTC. Translation gives CASSLESGRIYEQYF. Full variable domain (rest looked up from reference TRBV19 and TRBJ2-7): DGGITQSPKYLFRKEGQNVTLSCEQNLNHDAMYWYRQDPGQGLRLIYYSQIVNDFQKGDIAEGYSVSREKKESFPLTVTSAQKNPTAFYLCASSLESGRIYEQYFGPGTRLTVT.